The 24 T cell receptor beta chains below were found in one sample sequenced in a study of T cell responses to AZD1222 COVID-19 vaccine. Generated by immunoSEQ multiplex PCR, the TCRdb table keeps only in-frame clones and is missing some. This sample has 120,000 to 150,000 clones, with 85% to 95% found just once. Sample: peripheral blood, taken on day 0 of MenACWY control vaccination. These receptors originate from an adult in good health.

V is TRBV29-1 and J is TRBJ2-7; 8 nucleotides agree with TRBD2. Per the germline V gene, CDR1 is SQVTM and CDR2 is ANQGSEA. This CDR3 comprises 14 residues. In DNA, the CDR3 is TGCAGTATTCTCATAGCGGGATCATCCTACGAGCAGTACTTC. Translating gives CSILIAGSSYEQYF.

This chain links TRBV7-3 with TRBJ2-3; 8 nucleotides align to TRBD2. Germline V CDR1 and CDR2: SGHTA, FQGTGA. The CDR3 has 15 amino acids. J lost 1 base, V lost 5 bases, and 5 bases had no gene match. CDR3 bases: TGTGCCAGCAGCCCGCGGGGGGACGGCACAGATACGCAGTATTTT. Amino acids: CASSPRGDGTDTQYF.

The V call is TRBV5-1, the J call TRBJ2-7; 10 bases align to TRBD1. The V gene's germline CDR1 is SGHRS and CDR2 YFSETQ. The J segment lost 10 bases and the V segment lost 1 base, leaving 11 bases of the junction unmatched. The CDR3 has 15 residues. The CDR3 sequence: CASSLSPRDRGIQYF. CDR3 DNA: TGCGCCAGCAGCTTGTCTCCCCGGGACAGGGGTATCCAGTACTTC.

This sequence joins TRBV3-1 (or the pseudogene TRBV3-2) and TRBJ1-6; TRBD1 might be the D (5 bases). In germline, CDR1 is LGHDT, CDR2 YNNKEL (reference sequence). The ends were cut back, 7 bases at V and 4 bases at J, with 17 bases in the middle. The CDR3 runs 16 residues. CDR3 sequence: CASKGSKGSYNSPLHF. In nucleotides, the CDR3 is TGTGCCAGCAAGGGGTCAAAGGGGTCATATAATTCACCCCTCCACTTT.

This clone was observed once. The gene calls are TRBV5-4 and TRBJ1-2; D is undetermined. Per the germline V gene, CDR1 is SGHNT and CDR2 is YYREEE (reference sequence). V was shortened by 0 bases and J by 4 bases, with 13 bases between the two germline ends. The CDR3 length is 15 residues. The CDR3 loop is CASSLEASAVYGYTF. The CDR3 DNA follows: TGTGCCAGCAGCTTGGAAGCGTCGGCGGTCTATGGCTACACCTTC.

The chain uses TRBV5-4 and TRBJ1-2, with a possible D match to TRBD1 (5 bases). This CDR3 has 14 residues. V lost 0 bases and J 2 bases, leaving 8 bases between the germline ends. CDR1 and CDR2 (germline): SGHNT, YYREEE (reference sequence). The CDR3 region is CASSLGGMNYGYTF. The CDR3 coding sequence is TGTGCCAGCAGCTTGGGGGGCATGAACTATGGCTACACCTTC.

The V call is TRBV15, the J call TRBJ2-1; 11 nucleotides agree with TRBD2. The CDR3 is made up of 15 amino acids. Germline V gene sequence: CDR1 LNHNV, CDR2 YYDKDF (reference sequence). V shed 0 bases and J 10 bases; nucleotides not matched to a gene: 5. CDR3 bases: TGTGCCACCAGCAGAGATAGGCTAGCGGGAGGAGAGCAGTTCTTC. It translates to CATSRDRLAGGEQFF.

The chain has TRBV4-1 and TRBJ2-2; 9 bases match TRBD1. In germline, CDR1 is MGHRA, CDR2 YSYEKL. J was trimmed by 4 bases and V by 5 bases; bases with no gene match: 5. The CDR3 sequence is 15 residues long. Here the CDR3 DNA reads TGCGCCAGCAGCGTCGGGACAGGGTCCACCGGGGAGCTGTTTTTT. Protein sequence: CASSVGTGSTGELFF.

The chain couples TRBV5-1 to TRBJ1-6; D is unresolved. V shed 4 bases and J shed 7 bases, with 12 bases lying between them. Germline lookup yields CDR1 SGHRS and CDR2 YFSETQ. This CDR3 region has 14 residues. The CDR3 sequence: CASSLWDQNSPLHF. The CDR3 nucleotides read TGCGCCAGCAGCCTATGGGATCAAAATTCACCCCTCCACTTT.

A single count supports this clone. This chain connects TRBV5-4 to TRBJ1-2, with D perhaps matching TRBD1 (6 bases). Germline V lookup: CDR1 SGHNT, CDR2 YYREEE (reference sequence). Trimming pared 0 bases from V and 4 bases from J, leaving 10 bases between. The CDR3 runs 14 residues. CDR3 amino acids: CASSLEGGSYGYTF. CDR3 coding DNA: TGTGCCAGCAGCTTGGAGGGGGGCAGCTATGGCTACACCTTC. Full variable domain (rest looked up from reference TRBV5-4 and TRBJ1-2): ETGVTQSPTHLIKTRGQQVTLRCSSQSGHNTVSWYQQALGQGPQFIFQYYREEENGRGNFPPRFSGLQFPNYSSELNVNALELDDSALYLCASSLEGGSYGYTFGSGTRLTVV.

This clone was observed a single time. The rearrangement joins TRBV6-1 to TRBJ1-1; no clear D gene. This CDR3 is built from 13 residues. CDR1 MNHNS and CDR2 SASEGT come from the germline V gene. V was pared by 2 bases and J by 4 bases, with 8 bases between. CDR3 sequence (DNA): TGTGCCAGCAGTGAACTGGGCTTCACTGAAGCTTTCTTT. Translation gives CASSELGFTEAFF.

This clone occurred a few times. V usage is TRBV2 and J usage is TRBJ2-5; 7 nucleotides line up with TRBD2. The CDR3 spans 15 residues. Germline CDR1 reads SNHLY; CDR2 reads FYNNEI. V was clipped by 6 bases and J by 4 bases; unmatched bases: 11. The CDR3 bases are TGTGCCAGCAGGGAGAGTTATGGACTAGGAGAGACCCAGTACTTC. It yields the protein CASRESYGLGETQYF.

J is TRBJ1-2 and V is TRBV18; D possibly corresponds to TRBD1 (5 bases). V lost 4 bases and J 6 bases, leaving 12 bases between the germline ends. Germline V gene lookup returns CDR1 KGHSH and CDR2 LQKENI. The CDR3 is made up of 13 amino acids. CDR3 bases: TGTGCCAGCTCACTTGGGGGAAGGGATGGCTACACCTTC. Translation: CASSLGGRDGYTF.

The CDR3 nucleotides read TGTGCCAGCAGCTCGACAGGGAACCTCTACGAGCAGTACTTC. Protein: CASSSTGNLYEQYF. The chain combines TRBV7-9 with TRBJ2-7, with 7 bases fitting TRBD1. CDR3 size: 14 residues. V lost 4 bases, J lost 3 bases, and 6 bases stayed unmatched. CDR1 and CDR2 (germline): SEHNR, FQNEAQ (reference sequence).

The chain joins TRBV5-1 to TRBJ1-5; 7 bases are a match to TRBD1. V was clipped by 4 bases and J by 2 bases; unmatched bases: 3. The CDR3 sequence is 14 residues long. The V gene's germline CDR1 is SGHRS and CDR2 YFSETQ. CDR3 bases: TGCGCCAGCAGCCCCAGGGGGGGCAATCAGCCCCAGCATTTT. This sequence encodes CASSPRGGNQPQHF.

The CDR3 region has the DNA TGTGCCAGCGCGATTAGTCTCGGTCAGCCCCAGCATTTT. It translates to CASAISLGQPQHF. V and J are TRBV19 and TRBJ1-5; D is unclear. Germline CDR1 reads LNHDA; CDR2 reads SQIVND (reference sequence). The V and J ends lost 9 bases and 6 bases respectively, with 15 bases between them. The CDR3 contains 13 residues.

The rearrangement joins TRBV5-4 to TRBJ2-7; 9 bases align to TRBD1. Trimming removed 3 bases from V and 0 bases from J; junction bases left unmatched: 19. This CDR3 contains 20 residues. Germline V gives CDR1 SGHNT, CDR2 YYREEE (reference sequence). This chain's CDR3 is CASSSEESNPGQGISYEQYF. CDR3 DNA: TGTGCCAGCAGCTCCGAAGAATCTAACCCGGGACAGGGTATCTCCTACGAGCAGTACTTC.

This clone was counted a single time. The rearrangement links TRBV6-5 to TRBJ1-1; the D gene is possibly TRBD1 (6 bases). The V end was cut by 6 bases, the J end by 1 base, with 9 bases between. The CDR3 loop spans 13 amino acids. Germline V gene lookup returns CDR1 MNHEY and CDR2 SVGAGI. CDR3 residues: CASSSGANTEAFF. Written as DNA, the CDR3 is TGTGCCAGCAGCTCGGGGGCGAACACTGAAGCTTTCTTT.

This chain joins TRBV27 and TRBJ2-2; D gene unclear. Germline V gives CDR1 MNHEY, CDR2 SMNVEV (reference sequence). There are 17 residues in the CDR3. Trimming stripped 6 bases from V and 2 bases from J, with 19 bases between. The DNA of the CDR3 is TGTGCCAGCAGGGCCCCGTTTGGGCGATCTAACACCGGGGAGCTGTTTTTT. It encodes CASRAPFGRSNTGELFF.

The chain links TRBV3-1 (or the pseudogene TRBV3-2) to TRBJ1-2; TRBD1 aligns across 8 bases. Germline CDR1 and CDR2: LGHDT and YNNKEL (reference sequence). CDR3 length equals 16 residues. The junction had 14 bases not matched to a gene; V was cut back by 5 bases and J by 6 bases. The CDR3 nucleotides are TGTGCCAGCAGCTTAAACTGGACAGGGTGGGAGGATGGCTACACCTTC. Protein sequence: CASSLNWTGWEDGYTF.

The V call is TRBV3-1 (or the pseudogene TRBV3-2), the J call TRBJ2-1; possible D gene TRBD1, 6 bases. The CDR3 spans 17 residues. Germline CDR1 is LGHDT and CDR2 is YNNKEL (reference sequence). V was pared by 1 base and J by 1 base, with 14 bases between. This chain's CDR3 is CASSQALTGFSYNEQFF. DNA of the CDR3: TGTGCCAGCAGCCAAGCCCTGACAGGTTTTTCCTACAATGAGCAGTTCTTC.

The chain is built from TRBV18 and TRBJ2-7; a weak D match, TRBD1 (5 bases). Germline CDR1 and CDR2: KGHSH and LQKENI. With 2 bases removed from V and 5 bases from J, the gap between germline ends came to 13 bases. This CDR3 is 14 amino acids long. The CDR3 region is CASSPTVQAHEQYF. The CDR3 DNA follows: TGTGCCAGCTCACCAACAGTACAGGCCCACGAGCAGTACTTC.

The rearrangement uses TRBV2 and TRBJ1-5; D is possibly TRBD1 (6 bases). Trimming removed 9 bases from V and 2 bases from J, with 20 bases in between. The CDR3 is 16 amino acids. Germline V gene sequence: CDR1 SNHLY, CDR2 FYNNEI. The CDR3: CASSPSNRVGNQPQHF. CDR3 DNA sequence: TGTGCCAGTTCCCCGTCGAACAGGGTAGGCAATCAGCCCCAGCATTTT.

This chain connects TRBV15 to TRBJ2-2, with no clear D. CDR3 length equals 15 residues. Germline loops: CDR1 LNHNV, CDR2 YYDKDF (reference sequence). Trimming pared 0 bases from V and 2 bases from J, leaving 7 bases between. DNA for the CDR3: TGTGCCACCAGCAGAGATTACACCAACACCGGGGAGCTGTTTTTT. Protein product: CATSRDYTNTGELFF.